Following are 21 T cell receptor beta chains from one sample sequenced in a study of T cell responses to AZD1222 COVID-19 vaccine (dated by TCRdb to about 2021). Receptor amplification or capture employed the immunoSEQ multiplex PCR assay. The source is immuneACCESS, and TCRdb retained only in-frame sequences with V and J called. Part of the clones is not carried over; for the studies checked, unresolved V genes explain less than half of this, and the remainder is unexplained. The table for this sample lists roughly 120,000 clones; roughly 87% of them were counted only once. The ten largest clones take up about 3% of the sample. The time point label here, explained by the study, means: baseline before first vaccination. This sample comprised peripheral blood, obtained on day 0 of AZD1222 vaccination. These receptors originate from an adult in good health.

This clone was detected once. This chain joins TRBV7-2 and TRBJ2-7; D unclear. Trimming cost V 8 bases and J 0 bases, with 8 bases left between them. The germline V gene has CDR1 SGHTA and CDR2 FQGNSA. The length of the CDR3 is 12 residues. For the CDR3, the DNA is TGTGCCAGCGTCGGTAGCTCCTACGAGCAGTACTTC. This sequence encodes CASVGSSYEQYF.

The chain couples TRBV19 to TRBJ2-5, with D possibly being TRBD1 or TRBD2 (5 bases each). This CDR3 contains 14 residues. The ends were cut back, 2 bases at V and 3 bases at J, with 10 bases in the middle. CDR1 and CDR2 from the germline V gene are LNHDA and SQIVND (reference sequence). This CDR3 is CASSIQGAEETQYF. The CDR3 region has the DNA TGTGCCAGTAGTATACAGGGAGCAGAAGAGACCCAGTACTTC.

The CDR3 DNA reads as TGCGCCAGCAGCTTGGAACTGAGCTCTGGAAACACCATATATTTT. It specifies CASSLELSSGNTIYF. V and J are TRBV5-1 and TRBJ1-3, with unresolved D. The CDR3 loop spans 15 amino acids. Germline V gene data show CDR1 as SGHRS and CDR2 as YFSETQ. The V and J ends lost 0 bases and 0 bases respectively, with 7 bases between them.

V and J are TRBV12-3 or TRBV12-4 and TRBJ2-3; D remains unclear. The CDR3 has 13 residues. V lost 4 bases to trimming and J lost 8 bases, with 13 bases between them. This CDR3 is CASSSRNPGTQYF. The CDR3 DNA reads as TGTGCCAGCAGTTCCCGAAATCCCGGTACGCAGTATTTT.

The chain links TRBV6-1 to TRBJ2-7; D is possibly TRBD1 or TRBD2 (5 bases each). The V gene's germline CDR1 is MNHNS and CDR2 SASEGT. Trimming stripped 3 bases from V and 2 bases from J, with 14 bases between. This CDR3 is 15 amino acids long. DNA for the CDR3: TGTGCCAGCAGTGAGGCCGGGACGAACGCCTACGAGCAGTACTTC. Amino acid sequence: CASSEAGTNAYEQYF.

The chain employs TRBV5-1 and TRBJ2-3; no reliable D call. CDR3 size: 12 residues. Trimming left V 0 bases short and J 4 bases short, with 3 bases between. Germline CDR1 SGHRS, CDR2 YFSETQ. The CDR3 DNA follows: TGCGCCAGCAGCTTGGCCGCAGATACGCAGTATTTT. Protein sequence: CASSLAADTQYF. The entire variable domain, with the rest obtained from reference TRBV5-1 and TRBJ2-3, is as follows: KAGVTQTPRYLIKTRGQQVTLSCSPISGHRSVSWYQQTPGQGLQFLFEYFSETQRNKGNFPGRFSGRQFSNSRSEMNVSTLELGDSALYLCASSLAADTQYFGPGTRLTVL.

The chain joins TRBV3-1 (or the pseudogene TRBV3-2) to TRBJ1-1, with TRBD1 matching 8 bases. The CDR3 spans 14 residues. Germline CDR1 is LGHDT and CDR2 is YNNKEL (reference sequence). V lost 4 bases to trimming and J lost 5 bases; unmatched junction nucleotides: 6. The CDR3 here is CASSRSTGGTEAFF. CDR3 nucleotide sequence: TGTGCCAGCAGCCGATCAACAGGGGGGACTGAAGCTTTCTTT.

The rearrangement links TRBV28 to TRBJ2-7; D may match TRBD1 or TRBD2 (5 bases each). The CDR3 is 14 amino acids. CDR1 MDHEN and CDR2 SYDVKM come from the germline V gene. Trimming pared 8 bases from V and 0 bases from J, leaving 14 bases between. The chain's CDR3 is CASGRGDSSYEQYF. CDR3 in DNA: TGTGCCAGCGGGCGAGGGGATAGCTCCTACGAGCAGTACTTC.

V is TRBV9 and J is TRBJ2-7, with TRBD1 matching over 7 bases. Germline loops: CDR1 SGDLS, CDR2 YYNGEE. The CDR3 covers 16 residues. V shed 3 bases, J shed 2 bases, and the junction held 11 bases outside the gene matches. CDR3 in DNA: TGTGCCAGCAGCGCGTGGGGGACAGCATTAACCTACGAGCAGTACTTC. The encoded protein is CASSAWGTALTYEQYF.

The chain couples TRBV18 to TRBJ2-7; 7 bases agree with TRBD1. CDR1 is KGHSH, CDR2 LQKENI, per germline. Losses at the gene ends were 0 bases for V and 5 bases for J; bases not matched to a gene: 4. The CDR3 runs to 14 residues. This CDR3 reads CASSPPAQGDEQYF. For the CDR3, the DNA is TGTGCCAGCTCACCACCGGCCCAGGGGGACGAGCAGTACTTC.

This sequence joins TRBV27 and TRBJ2-2; either TRBD1 or TRBD2 may supply D (6 bases each). This CDR3 is 15 amino acids long. V was pared by 5 bases and J by 7 bases, with 17 bases between. Germline CDR1 is MNHEY and CDR2 is SMNVEV (reference sequence). The chain's CDR3 is CASSPRRGHGGELFF. The CDR3 DNA reads as TGTGCCAGCAGTCCCCGACGGGGGCACGGCGGGGAGCTGTTTTTT.

The DNA of the CDR3 is TGCAGCGTTGGAGGGCGGCCGAACACTGAAGCTTTCTTT. It specifies CSVGGRPNTEAFF. This sequence joins TRBV29-1 and TRBJ1-1; no clear D. V dropped 4 bases and J dropped 1 base, with 10 bases sitting between them. Germline V gene sequence: CDR1 SQVTM, CDR2 ANQGSEA. The CDR3 spans 13 residues.

V is TRBV19 and J is TRBJ1-1, with unresolved D. CDR3 length equals 14 residues. The V end lost 3 bases, the J end lost 3 bases, and 11 bases lay between the germline ends. Germline V gives CDR1 LNHDA, CDR2 SQIVND (reference sequence). CDR3 protein: CASSMAGVDTEAFF. In DNA form, the CDR3 reads TGTGCCAGTAGTATGGCAGGTGTGGACACTGAAGCTTTCTTT.

This clone was seen once. The gene calls are TRBV29-1 and TRBJ1-1; perhaps TRBD1 as D (5 bases). The CDR3 has 13 residues. The ends were cut back, 4 bases at V and 0 bases at J, with 9 bases in the middle. CDR1 SQVTM and CDR2 ANQGSEA come from the germline V gene. This CDR3 reads CSVGRGLNTEAFF. In DNA form, the CDR3 reads TGCAGCGTTGGTCGGGGGTTGAACACTGAAGCTTTCTTT.

This sequence joins TRBV2 and TRBJ1-1, with D uncertain. CDR3 length equals 11 residues. The germline V gene has CDR1 SNHLY and CDR2 FYNNEI. V gave up 2 bases and J gave up 8 bases, with 6 bases separating them. CDR3 in amino acids: CASSEYLEAFF. As DNA, the CDR3 is TGTGCCAGCAGTGAATACCTAGAAGCTTTCTTT.

This clone occurred a few times. The V and J genes are TRBV19 and TRBJ2-3; 7 nucleotides match TRBD1. Per the germline V gene, CDR1 is LNHDA and CDR2 is SQIVND (reference sequence). CDR3 length: 15 amino acids. Germline trimming cut 7 bases from V and 0 bases from J; bases unmatched to any gene: 7. The CDR3 bases are TGTGCCAGTAACCGCCGGGGACAGAGCACAGATACGCAGTATTTT. Translation: CASNRRGQSTDTQYF.

The chain couples TRBV2 to TRBJ1-5; 11 nucleotides align to TRBD1. The CDR3 has 17 residues. Germline lookup yields CDR1 SNHLY and CDR2 FYNNEI. V was pared by 4 bases and J by 7 bases, with 12 bases of the junction left unmatched. Here the CDR3 DNA reads TGTGCCAGCAGTGGTAATAGCGGGACAGGGGGTCCACAGCCCCAGCATTTT. This gives the protein CASSGNSGTGGPQPQHF.

The rearrangement uses TRBV11-3 and TRBJ2-1; TRBD2 agrees at 10 bases. The V gene end was trimmed by 5 bases and the J gene end by 5 bases; junction bases not matched to a gene: 6. The germline V gene encodes CDR1 SGHNT and CDR2 YENEEA. The CDR3 length is 15 residues. The CDR3: CASSTAGTSDNEQFF. CDR3 bases: TGTGCCAGCAGCACGGCCGGGACTAGCGACAATGAGCAGTTCTTC.

This clone was found once. This chain links TRBV6-1 with TRBJ2-1; TRBD1 agrees at 7 bases. Germline V gene sequence: CDR1 MNHNS, CDR2 SASEGT. V dropped 2 bases and J dropped 7; count of bases not matched to a gene: 2. CDR3 length equals 13 residues. The CDR3 reads CASSEQGVNEQFF. CDR3 bases: TGTGCCAGCAGTGAACAGGGGGTGAATGAGCAGTTCTTC.

CDR3 nucleotides: TGTGCCAGTAGCCGGGACAAATACAATGAGCAGTTCTTC. It yields the protein CASSRDKYNEQFF. The rearrangement links TRBV19 to TRBJ2-1; tentatively, D is TRBD1 (6 bases). V was cut by 6 bases and J by 4 bases, with 10 bases left in between. CDR1 and CDR2 (germline): LNHDA, SQIVND (reference sequence). The CDR3 extends over 13 amino acids.

The chain couples TRBV12-3 or TRBV12-4 to TRBJ2-2, with D tentatively TRBD2 (6 bases). This CDR3 is 13 amino acids long. V lost 0 bases, J lost 8 bases, and 7 bases lay in between. CDR3 sequence (DNA): TGTGCCAGCAGTTTAGCGGGGGGAGGGGAGCTGTTTTTT. This codes for CASSLAGGGELFF.